The next 2 T cell receptor beta chains were all read from a single sample in a study of HIV-infected children after antiretroviral therapy interruption. The TCR library was built from RNA with a 3' RACE protocol and unique molecular identifiers. TCRdb itself ran the 3' RACE reads through MiXCR, one entry per CDR3 protein. The table includes some 16,000 distinct CDR3 sequences, roughly 3.4% detected once. Treatment described: PENTA 11 planned treatment interruption arm or continuous ART arm. The sequencing here drew on CD45RA+ CD4+ T cells from PBMCs, taken from a donor given antiretroviral therapy, either interrupted or continuous. Sample subset: naive CD4+ CD45RA+ CD45RO- T cells. The receptor source for this set is a child younger than 18 with HIV.

This clonotype was counted ten times or more. The genes are TRBV30 and TRBJ2-7, with D perhaps matching TRBD1 or TRBD2 (5 bases each). The V gene's germline CDR1 is GTSNPN and CDR2 SVGIG (reference sequence). CDR3 length: 17 amino acids. Trimming pared 2 bases from V and 3 bases from J, leaving 23 bases between. As DNA, the CDR3 is TGTGCCTGGAGTTCCCCAAGGGGCCGGGACGTAGTCTACGAGCAGTACTTC. Translation gives CAWSSPRGRDVVYEQYF.

This clonotype was seen many times. The chain is built from TRBV7-3 and TRBJ2-1, with 7 positions matching TRBD2. The V segment lost 2 bases and the J segment 9 bases; nucleotides outside the gene matches: 4. The V gene's germline CDR1 is SGHTA and CDR2 FQGTGA. This CDR3 has 13 residues. The CDR3 reads CASSLAGELEQFF. The CDR3, as DNA: TGTGCCAGCAGCTTAGCGGGAGAGCTTGAGCAGTTCTTC.